One sample yielded the 7 T cell receptor beta chains listed below, sequenced in a study of siplizumab effects on memory and regulatory T cells. Sequenced by immunoSEQ multiplex PCR; TCRdb stores in-frame clones only, minus some. This table has approximately 65,000 clones, around 80% appearing once. Sequencing input: memory CD4+ T cells sorted from blood. These receptors were obtained from a human donor in good health.

The rearrangement joins TRBV9 to TRBJ1-1; D possibly corresponds to TRBD1 (6 bases). This CDR3 has 14 amino acids. Germline-derived CDR1 and CDR2 are SGDLS and YYNGEE. The germline V and J ends were trimmed by 4 bases and 2 bases, with 12 bases remaining between them. The CDR3 DNA sequence: TGTGCCAGCAGCACTCGGGACATAAACACTGAAGCTTTCTTT. Residues: CASSTRDINTEAFF.

This chain uses TRBV25-1 with TRBJ2-7, with no clear D. The V and J ends lost 1 base and 0 bases respectively, with 13 bases between them. The germline V gene encodes CDR1 MGHDK and CDR2 SYGVNS. CDR3 size: 16 residues. The CDR3 reads CASSESRTESSYEQYF. The CDR3 DNA sequence: TGTGCCAGCAGTGAATCGAGGACGGAGAGCTCCTACGAGCAGTACTTC.

V gene TRBV7-2 combines with J gene TRBJ2-7; no clear D. The V end lost 5 bases, the J end lost 3 bases, and 11 bases lay between the germline ends. This CDR3 contains 13 residues. CDR1 and CDR2 from the germline V gene are SGHTA and FQGNSA. The CDR3 DNA reads TGTGCCAGCAGCCCTCATTTAGGCTACGAGCAGTACTTC. Its protein is CASSPHLGYEQYF.

This clone has only one observation. The chain combines TRBV7-9 with TRBJ1-1, with 8 bases aligning to TRBD1. V dropped 0 bases and J dropped 5; count of bases not matched to a gene: 5. The CDR3 covers 15 residues. The germline V gene has CDR1 SEHNR and CDR2 FQNEAQ (reference sequence). This CDR3 reads CASSLAVGQGTEAFF. The CDR3 nucleotides read TGTGCCAGCAGCTTAGCAGTTGGACAGGGAACTGAAGCTTTCTTT.

This clone has a single count. V is TRBV19 and J is TRBJ2-5; unclear D gene. Per the germline V gene, CDR1 is LNHDA and CDR2 is SQIVND (reference sequence). There are 13 residues in the CDR3. Trimming pared 5 bases from V and 4 bases from J, leaving 11 bases between. The chain's CDR3 is CASSPRSAETQYF. As DNA, the CDR3 is TGTGCCAGTAGTCCCCGTTCCGCAGAGACCCAGTACTTC.

This clone was counted only a few times. This chain uses TRBV5-1 with TRBJ1-5; D is undetermined. The germline gives CDR1 SGHRS, CDR2 YFSETQ. CDR3 length equals 12 residues. V was clipped by 1 base and J by 9 bases, with 8 bases between them. This CDR3 reads CASSLSSGPQHF. The CDR3 DNA reads as TGCGCCAGCAGCTTGTCATCGGGGCCCCAGCATTTT.

On this clone: Other DNA sequences within the sample encode an identical CDR3. V gene TRBV11-2 combines with J gene TRBJ1-1, with D possibly being TRBD1 (5 bases). V was cut by 6 bases and J by 1 base, with 9 bases left in between. Germline V lookup: CDR1 SGHAT, CDR2 FQNNGV. The CDR3 loop spans 13 amino acids. CDR3 DNA sequence: TGTGCCAGCAGTCGCGGGGGGAACACTGAAGCTTTCTTT. Its protein is CASSRGGNTEAFF.